A selection of T cell receptor beta chains follows, all from one sample in a study of beta chain features in type 1 diabetes. Some clones are missing from TCRdb's copy, which holds only in-frame ones; the method was immunoSEQ multiplex PCR. The sample yields 310,000 or so clones, 15% seen once. The specimen was naive CD4+ T cells from blood. The source of these receptors is a man younger than 35 with type 1 diabetes. Both conserved end residues are part of each CDR3. Fields, in order: V gene, CDR3 protein.

>TRBV28
CASSLWSSGNSYEQYF
>TRBV6-6
CASSYAQGETQYF
>TRBV7-7
CASSPELAGVSWDTQYF
>TRBV7-2
CASSARTGGGGYTF
>TRBV27
CASSLGAGGESDTQYF
>TRBV23-1
CASSQTTNLYNEQFF
>TRBV5-1
CASRGLDPNEQFF
>TRBV2
CASSRDRASNQPQHF
>TRBV30
CAWSPKPGQGDTEAFF
>TRBV6-5
CASSLAGRETQYF
>TRBV15
CATSRRQGGGEKLFF
>TRBV19
CASSIGSRHGETQYF
>TRBV5-1
CASSVSGGSYEQYF
>TRBV28
CASSGNRFEAFF
>TRBV5-1
CASSLGGQSYEQYF
>TRBV29-1
CSVVPAGGMQQYF
>TRBV28
CASSLTSTIYF
>TRBV29-1
CSVRGQINEQFF
>TRBV9
CASSEAGTVYGYTF
>TRBV5-6
CASSRLLASGTSYNEQFF
>TRBV11-2
CASSPGTDPEAFF
>TRBV7-2
CASSLELANTGELFF
>TRBV7-2
CASSTTGVAGRETQYF
>TRBV7-8
CASSPGADTQYF
>TRBV30
CAWSLGLNYGYTF
>TRBV14
CASSQDGGDRGQSAVVTEAFF
>TRBV29-1
CSAYDQGGVLVDTQYF
>TRBV30
CAWSVAGGIYEQYF
>TRBV5-1
CASSLTTLPNYGYTF
>TRBV2
CASTGNYGYTF
>TRBV6-5
CASSYGGGQPQHF
>TRBV2
CASSELAAGLDEAFF
>TRBV7-2
CASSFFYEQFF
>TRBV18
CASSPRPQGTDTQYF
>TRBV30
CAWSGQGGQPQHF
>TRBV6-5
CASSNQVQEQYF
>TRBV5-1
CASSSRGGGPETQYF
>TRBV6-1
CASSSRQGVDTQYF
>TRBV2
CASSDDTNAGELFF
>TRBV4-1
CASRLPTSGIETQYF
>TRBV5-4
CASSTPGGMTGANVLTF
>TRBV11-2
CASTQGNSYNEQFF
>TRBV14
CASSSTLAASYNEQFF
>TRBV5-1
CASSLRQGSTDTQYF
>TRBV9
CASSVVAAGELFF
>TRBV7-9
CASSLFVGLAGENEQFF
>TRBV7-9
CAFGGGTQYF
>TRBV18
CASSPGQRKETQYF
>TRBV6-5
CASSYSRGNYGYTF
>TRBV7-8
CASSFASGRYQETQYF
>TRBV7-2
CASSLGTGEQYF
>TRBV5-1
CASSSPVDAELFF
>TRBV29-1
CSAVQGSGSNQPQHF